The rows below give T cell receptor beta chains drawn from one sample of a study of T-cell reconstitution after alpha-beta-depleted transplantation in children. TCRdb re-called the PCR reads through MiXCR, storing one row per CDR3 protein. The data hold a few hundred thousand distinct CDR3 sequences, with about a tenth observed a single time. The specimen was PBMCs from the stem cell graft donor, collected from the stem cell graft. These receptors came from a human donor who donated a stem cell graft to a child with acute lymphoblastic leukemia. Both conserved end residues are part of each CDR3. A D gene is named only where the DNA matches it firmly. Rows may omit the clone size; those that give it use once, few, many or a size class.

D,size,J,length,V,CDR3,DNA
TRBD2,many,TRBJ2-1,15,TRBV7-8,CASSSGLAVYNEQFF,TGTGCCAGCAGCTCGGGACTAGCGGTCTACAATGAGCAGTTCTTC
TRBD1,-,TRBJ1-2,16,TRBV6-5,CASSYSRTGAYYGYTF,TGTGCCAGCAGTTACTCGCGGACAGGGGCCTACTATGGCTACACCTTC
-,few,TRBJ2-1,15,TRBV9,CASSEGGVSYNEQFF,TGTGCCAGCAGCGAGGGCGGAGTCTCCTACAATGAGCAGTTCTTC
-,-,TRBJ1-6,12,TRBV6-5,CASTEGMGPLHF,TGTGCCAGCACCGAAGGGATGGGACCCCTCCACTTT
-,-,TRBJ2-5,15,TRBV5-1,CASSLVGADQETQYF,TGCGCCAGCAGCTTGGTGGGGGCGGACCAAGAGACCCAGTACTTC
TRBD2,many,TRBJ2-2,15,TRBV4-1,CASSHWAGDTGELFF,TGCGCCAGCAGCCATTGGGCGGGAGACACCGGGGAGCTGTTTTTT
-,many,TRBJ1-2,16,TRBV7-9,CASSLGTDFFNYGYTF,TGTGCCAGCAGCTTAGGGACAGACTTCTTTAACTATGGCTACACCTTC
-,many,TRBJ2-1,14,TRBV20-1,CSARSRRSYNEQFF,TGCAGTGCTAGATCCCGGAGGTCCTACAATGAGCAGTTCTTC
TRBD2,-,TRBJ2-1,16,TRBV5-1,CASSSLKREENNEQFF,TGCGCCAGCAGCAGCTTGAAGCGGGAGGAAAACAATGAGCAGTTCTTC
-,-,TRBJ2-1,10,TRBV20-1,CSASKDEQFF,TGCAGTGCTAGTAAGGATGAGCAGTTCTTC
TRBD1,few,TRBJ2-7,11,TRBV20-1,CSTGQAYEQYF,TGCAGTACAGGACAGGCTTACGAGCAGTACTTC
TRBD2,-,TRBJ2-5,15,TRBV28,CASSFSGGRGETQYF,TGTGCCAGCAGTTTCTCCGGTGGGAGGGGAGAGACCCAGTACTTC
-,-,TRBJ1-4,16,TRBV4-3,CASSLEAGMHGEKLFF,TGCGCCAGCAGCCTCGAGGCAGGGATGCATGGTGAAAAACTGTTTTTT